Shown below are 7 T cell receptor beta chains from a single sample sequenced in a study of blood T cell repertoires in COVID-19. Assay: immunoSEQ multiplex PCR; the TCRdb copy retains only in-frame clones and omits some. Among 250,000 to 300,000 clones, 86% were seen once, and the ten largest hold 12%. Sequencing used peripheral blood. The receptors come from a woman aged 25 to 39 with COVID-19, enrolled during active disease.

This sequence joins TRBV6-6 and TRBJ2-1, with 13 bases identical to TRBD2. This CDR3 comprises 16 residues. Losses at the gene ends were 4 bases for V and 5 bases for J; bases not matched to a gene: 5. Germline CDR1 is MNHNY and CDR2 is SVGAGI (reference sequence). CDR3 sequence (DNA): TGTGCCAGCAGTTCGCCGACTAGCGGGGGGCACAATGAGCAGTTCTTC. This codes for CASSSPTSGGHNEQFF.

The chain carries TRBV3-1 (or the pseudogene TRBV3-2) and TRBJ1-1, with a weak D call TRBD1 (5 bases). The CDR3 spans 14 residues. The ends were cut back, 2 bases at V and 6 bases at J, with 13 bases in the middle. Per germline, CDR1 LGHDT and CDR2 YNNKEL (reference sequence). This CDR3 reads CASSQMGGFAEAFF. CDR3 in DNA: TGTGCCAGCAGCCAAATGGGGGGATTCGCTGAAGCTTTCTTT.

CDR3 sequence (DNA): TGCGCCAGCAGCTTGTTAAGGGGGCGGGATGGCTACACCTTC. Its translation: CASSLLRGRDGYTF. The rearrangement joins TRBV5-1 to TRBJ1-2; 7 bases are shared with TRBD1. This CDR3 region has 14 residues. CDR1 and CDR2 from the germline V gene are SGHRS and YFSETQ. The ends lost 1 base at V and 6 bases at J; junction bases unmatched: 6.

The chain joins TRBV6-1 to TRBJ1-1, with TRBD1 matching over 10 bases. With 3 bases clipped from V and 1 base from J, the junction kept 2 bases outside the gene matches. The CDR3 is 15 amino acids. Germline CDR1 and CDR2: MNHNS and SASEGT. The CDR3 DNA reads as TGTGCCAGCAGTGACAGGACAGGGGGGAACACTGAAGCTTTCTTT. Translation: CASSDRTGGNTEAFF.

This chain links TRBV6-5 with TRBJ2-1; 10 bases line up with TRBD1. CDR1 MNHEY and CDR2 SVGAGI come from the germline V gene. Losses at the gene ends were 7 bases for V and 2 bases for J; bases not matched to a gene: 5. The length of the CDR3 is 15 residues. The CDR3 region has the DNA TGTGCCAGCACCGGGACAGGGGTTGCCTACAATGAGCAGTTCTTC. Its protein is CASTGTGVAYNEQFF.

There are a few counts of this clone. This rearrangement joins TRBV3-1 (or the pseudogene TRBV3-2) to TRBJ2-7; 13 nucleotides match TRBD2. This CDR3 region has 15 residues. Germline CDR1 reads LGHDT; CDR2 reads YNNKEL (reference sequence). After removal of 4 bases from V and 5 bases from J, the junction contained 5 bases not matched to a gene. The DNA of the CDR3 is TGTGCCAGCAGCCCGACTAGCGGGGGGTTCCACGAGCAGTACTTC. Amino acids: CASSPTSGGFHEQYF.

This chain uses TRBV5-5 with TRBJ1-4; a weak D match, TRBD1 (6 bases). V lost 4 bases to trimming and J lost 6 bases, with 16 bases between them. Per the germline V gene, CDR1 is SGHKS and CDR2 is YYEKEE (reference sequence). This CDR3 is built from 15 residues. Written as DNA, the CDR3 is TGTGCCAGCAGCCCCGCGGGGGGCATATATGAAAAACTGTTTTTT. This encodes CASSPAGGIYEKLFF.